The T cell receptor beta chain described here comes from a study of CD8 T cells in ankylosing spondylitis. In the case of this clonotype: Its antigen is as yet unknown.

A quantitative 5'-RACE method, one with molecular barcodes, was used to make TCR beta libraries. TCRdb re-derived calls from the 5' RACE reads in MiXCR, one entry per CDR3 protein. The data hold fewer than 550,000 distinct CDR3 sequences, with about 5.4% observed a single time. Overall study findings and caveats: Prior literature has documented some motif variants in synovial fluid and blood from reactive arthritis. A motif in TCR beta, a set of eight or nine highly homologous variants, appeared characteristic of ankylosing spondylitis blood.

CDR1 GTSNPN and CDR2 SVGIG come from the germline V gene (reference sequence). CDR3 length equals 13 residues. V was shortened by 4 bases and J by 7 bases, with 11 bases between the two germline ends. The TCR originated in a male donor with ankylosing spondylitis. Material: blood, either unsorted or a sorted T cell fraction (not recorded which). This chain connects TRBV30 to TRBJ1-6; the D is unclear. CDR3 amino acids: CAWTGFGNSPLHF. The CDR3 DNA follows: TGTGCCTGGACGGGATTCGGGAATTCACCCCTCCACTTT.